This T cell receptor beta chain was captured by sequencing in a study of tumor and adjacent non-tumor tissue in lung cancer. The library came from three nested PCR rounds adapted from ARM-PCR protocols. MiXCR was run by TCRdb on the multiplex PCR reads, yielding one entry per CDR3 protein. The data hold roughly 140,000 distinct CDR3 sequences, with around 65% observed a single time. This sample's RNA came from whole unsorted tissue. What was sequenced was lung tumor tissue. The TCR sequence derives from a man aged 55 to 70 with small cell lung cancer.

Written as DNA, the CDR3 is TGCAGTGCTAGAGCTCCCCGAGGAGAAAGCTCCTACAATGGTCAGTTCTTC. Amino acid sequence: CSARAPRGESSYNGQFF. The chain has TRBV20-1 and TRBJ2-1; D uncertain. Germline V gene sequence: CDR1 DFQATT, CDR2 SNEGSKA (reference sequence). Trimming cost V 1 base and J 13 bases, with 29 bases left between them. The CDR3 has 17 amino acids.